A selection of T cell receptor beta chains follows, all from one sample in a study of T-cell reconstitution after alpha-beta-depleted transplantation in children. TCRdb re-called the PCR reads through MiXCR, storing one row per CDR3 protein. The sample holds 300,000 to 400,000 distinct CDR3 sequences, about an eighth seen once. The source material was PBMCs, sampled from the stem cell graft. The origin of the receptors is a human donor who donated a stem cell graft to a child with Fanconi anemia. CDR3s include the opening cysteine and the closing phenylalanine or tryptophan. The D gene is left open where the match is weak.

D gene	V gene	CDR3 length	J gene	CDR3 protein
-	TRBV11-2	14	TRBJ1-1	CASSPPWENTEAFF
-	TRBV5-1	15	TRBJ2-1	CASSPGASSYNEQFF
TRBD2	TRBV5-6	15	TRBJ2-2	CASSFRTSGIGELFF
TRBD1	TRBV29-1	14	TRBJ2-3	CSVEYRGLTDTQYF
TRBD2	TRBV7-8	17	TRBJ2-2	CASSRIAGSWNTGELFF
-	TRBV25-1	13	TRBJ2-3	CASSSTPGVTQYF
-	TRBV6-5	14	TRBJ2-2	CASSYIGNTGELFF
-	TRBV20-1	11	TRBJ2-7	CSASLDYEQYF
TRBD1	TRBV5-6	16	TRBJ2-1	CASSTGTGTPYNEQFF
-	TRBV18	16	TRBJ2-6	CASSHPGSSGANVLTF
-	TRBV5-1	14	TRBJ1-1	CASSLMGADTEAFF
-	TRBV5-6	12	TRBJ1-2	CASSFPGVGYTF
-	TRBV10-3	16	TRBJ1-2	CAISESRAGQRDGYTF
-	TRBV5-6	12	TRBJ2-3	CASNQNWDTQYF
TRBD2	TRBV9	16	TRBJ2-3	CASSMTSGGDTDTQYF